Listed below are T cell receptor beta chains from one sample, sequenced in a study of a mutant IDH1 vaccine in newly diagnosed glioma. No antigen has been assigned to these receptors. The repertoire was sequenced with immunoSEQ multiplex PCR; TCRdb's copy has only in-frame clones and lacks some. The sample lists about 33,000 clones, roughly 90% occurring once. The source was PBMCs, collected from a glioma patient whose treatment included an IDH1 peptide vaccine. These receptors came from a man aged 35 to 55 with glioma. CDR3s include the opening cysteine and the closing phenylalanine or tryptophan. D genes are given only for firm matches. For some rows the clone size is stated as once, few or many, or as a class when expanded; others skip it.

len: 12; d_gene: -; v_gene: TRBV6-6; j_gene: TRBJ2-7; abundance: -; CDR3aa: CASTEGGREQYF; CDR3nt: TGTGCCAGCACCGAAGGGGGTCGCGAGCAGTACTTC
len: 16; d_gene: TRBD2; v_gene: TRBV11-2; j_gene: TRBJ2-3; abundance: -; CDR3aa: CASSLGTSGGTDTQYF; CDR3nt: TGTGCCAGCAGCCTCGGGACTAGCGGGGGCACAGATACGCAGTATTTT
len: 13; d_gene: -; v_gene: TRBV28; j_gene: TRBJ1-2; abundance: -; CDR3aa: CASTFSGGDGYTF; CDR3nt: TGTGCCAGCACCTTCTCGGGGGGAGACGGCTACACCTTC
len: 12; d_gene: -; v_gene: TRBV29-1; j_gene: TRBJ1-1; abundance: -; CDR3aa: CSVESGTTEAFF; CDR3nt: TGCAGCGTTGAATCAGGGACCACTGAAGCTTTCTTT
len: 12; d_gene: -; v_gene: TRBV19; j_gene: TRBJ2-5; abundance: once; CDR3aa: CASSSLGETQYF; CDR3nt: TGTGCCAGTAGTTCCCTAGGGGAGACCCAGTACTTC
len: 14; d_gene: TRBD2; v_gene: TRBV7-2; j_gene: TRBJ2-5; abundance: -; CDR3aa: CASSSAGGQETQYF; CDR3nt: TGTGCCAGCAGCTCCGCGGGGGGCCAAGAGACCCAGTACTTC
len: 12; d_gene: -; v_gene: TRBV19; j_gene: TRBJ2-5; abundance: -; CDR3aa: CASKDSQETQYF; CDR3nt: TGTGCCAGTAAGGACAGTCAAGAGACCCAGTACTTC
len: 12; d_gene: -; v_gene: TRBV2; j_gene: TRBJ2-7; abundance: -; CDR3aa: CASSEWSYEQYF; CDR3nt: TGTGCCAGCAGTGAATGGTCCTACGAGCAGTACTTC
len: 15; d_gene: -; v_gene: TRBV7-2; j_gene: TRBJ1-2; abundance: -; CDR3aa: CASSSSGPVRYGYTF; CDR3nt: TGTGCCAGCAGCTCCAGCGGGCCGGTGAGGTATGGCTACACCTTC
len: 13; d_gene: -; v_gene: TRBV29-1; j_gene: TRBJ1-4; abundance: -; CDR3aa: CSVEVGSYEKLFF; CDR3nt: TGCAGCGTTGAAGTGGGGAGTTATGAAAAACTGTTTTTT
len: 15; d_gene: -; v_gene: TRBV5-1; j_gene: TRBJ2-1; abundance: -; CDR3aa: CASSLRGSSYNEQFF; CDR3nt: TGCGCCAGCAGCTTGCGGGGTAGCTCCTACAATGAGCAGTTCTTC
len: 18; d_gene: TRBD1; v_gene: TRBV7-9; j_gene: TRBJ1-3; abundance: -; CDR3aa: CASSLGTGGLDTGNTIYF; CDR3nt: TGTGCCAGCAGCCTGGGGACAGGGGGCTTGGATACTGGAAACACCATATATTTT
len: 15; d_gene: -; v_gene: TRBV11-3; j_gene: TRBJ2-1; abundance: -; CDR3aa: CASSFTQDLGDEQFF; CDR3nt: TGTGCCAGCAGCTTTACACAGGATCTAGGGGATGAGCAGTTCTTC
len: 17; d_gene: TRBD1; v_gene: TRBV28; j_gene: TRBJ1-4; abundance: -; CDR3aa: CASSSPRGRDSFEKLFF; CDR3nt: TGTGCCAGCAGTTCCCCTAGGGGTCGGGACAGTTTTGAAAAACTGTTTTTT
len: 15; d_gene: TRBD1; v_gene: TRBV4-1; j_gene: TRBJ2-3; abundance: -; CDR3aa: CASSQDSGQTSTQYF; CDR3nt: TGCGCCAGCAGCCAAGATTCGGGACAGACAAGTACGCAGTATTTT
len: 19; d_gene: TRBD2; v_gene: TRBV6-1; j_gene: TRBJ2-1; abundance: -; CDR3aa: CASSESPSGIVSSYNEQFF; CDR3nt: TGTGCCAGCAGTGAAAGCCCTAGCGGGATAGTTAGCTCCTACAATGAGCAGTTCTTC
len: 14; d_gene: TRBD1; v_gene: TRBV6-5; j_gene: TRBJ1-6; abundance: -; CDR3aa: CASSRQGGHSPLHF; CDR3nt: TGTGCCAGCAGTCGACAGGGAGGTCATTCACCCCTCCACTTT
len: 16; d_gene: TRBD1; v_gene: TRBV5-1; j_gene: TRBJ2-2; abundance: once; CDR3aa: CASSLALGQGAGELFF; CDR3nt: TGCGCCAGCAGCTTGGCCCTAGGACAGGGGGCCGGGGAGCTGTTTTTT
len: 12; d_gene: -; v_gene: TRBV19; j_gene: TRBJ2-7; abundance: -; CDR3aa: CASSAPTYEQYF; CDR3nt: TGTGCCAGTAGTGCCCCGACCTACGAGCAGTACTTC
len: 18; d_gene: TRBD2; v_gene: TRBV2; j_gene: TRBJ2-5; abundance: -; CDR3aa: CASTLRLAGGRSQETQYF; CDR3nt: TGTGCCAGTACCTTAAGACTAGCGGGGGGACGGTCCCAAGAGACCCAGTACTTC
len: 18; d_gene: TRBD2; v_gene: TRBV5-1; j_gene: TRBJ2-5; abundance: -; CDR3aa: CASSSGTSGGWIQETQYF; CDR3nt: TGCGCCAGCAGCTCAGGGACTAGCGGGGGATGGATTCAAGAGACCCAGTACTTC
len: 14; d_gene: -; v_gene: TRBV7-9; j_gene: TRBJ1-2; abundance: -; CDR3aa: CASSPHRARFGYTF; CDR3nt: TGTGCCAGCAGCCCACACAGGGCCAGGTTTGGCTACACCTTC
len: 15; d_gene: TRBD1; v_gene: TRBV11-2; j_gene: TRBJ1-3; abundance: few; CDR3aa: CASSSLQGVGNTIYF; CDR3nt: TGTGCCAGCAGCTCCCTACAGGGGGTGGGAAACACCATATATTTT
len: 13; d_gene: -; v_gene: TRBV18; j_gene: TRBJ2-1; abundance: -; CDR3aa: CASSPELQNEQFF; CDR3nt: TGTGCCAGCTCACCAGAATTGCAAAATGAGCAGTTCTTC
len: 16; d_gene: -; v_gene: TRBV27; j_gene: TRBJ2-2; abundance: few; CDR3aa: CASNQQRTVSTGELFF; CDR3nt: TGTGCCAGCAACCAACAAAGGACAGTAAGCACCGGGGAGCTGTTTTTT
len: 15; d_gene: -; v_gene: TRBV19; j_gene: TRBJ1-5; abundance: -; CDR3aa: CASSMQGLGNQPQHF; CDR3nt: TGTGCCAGTAGTATGCAGGGGCTGGGCAATCAGCCCCAGCATTTT
len: 13; d_gene: -; v_gene: TRBV5-1; j_gene: TRBJ2-5; abundance: -; CDR3aa: CASSWSGEETQYF; CDR3nt: TGCGCCAGCAGCTGGAGCGGAGAAGAGACCCAGTACTTC
len: 13; d_gene: -; v_gene: TRBV19; j_gene: TRBJ2-2; abundance: -; CDR3aa: CASSIRFPGELFF; CDR3nt: TGTGCCAGTAGTATACGTTTTCCCGGGGAGCTGTTTTTT